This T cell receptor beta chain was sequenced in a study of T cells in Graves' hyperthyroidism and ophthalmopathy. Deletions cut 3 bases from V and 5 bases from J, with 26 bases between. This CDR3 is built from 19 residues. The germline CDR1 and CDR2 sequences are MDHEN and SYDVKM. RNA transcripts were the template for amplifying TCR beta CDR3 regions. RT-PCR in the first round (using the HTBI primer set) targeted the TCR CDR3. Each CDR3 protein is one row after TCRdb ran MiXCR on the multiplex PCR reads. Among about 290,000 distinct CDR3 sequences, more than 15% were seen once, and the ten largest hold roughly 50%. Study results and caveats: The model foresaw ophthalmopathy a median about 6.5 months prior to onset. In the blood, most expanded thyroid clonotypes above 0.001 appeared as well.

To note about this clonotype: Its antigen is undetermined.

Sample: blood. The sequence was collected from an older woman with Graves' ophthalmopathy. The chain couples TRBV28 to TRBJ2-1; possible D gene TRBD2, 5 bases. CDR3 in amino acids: CASSLPSLAAAGQHNEQFF. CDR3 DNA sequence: TGTGCCAGCAGTTTGCCCTCGCTAGCAGCGGCGGGCCAACACAATGAGCAGTTCTTC.